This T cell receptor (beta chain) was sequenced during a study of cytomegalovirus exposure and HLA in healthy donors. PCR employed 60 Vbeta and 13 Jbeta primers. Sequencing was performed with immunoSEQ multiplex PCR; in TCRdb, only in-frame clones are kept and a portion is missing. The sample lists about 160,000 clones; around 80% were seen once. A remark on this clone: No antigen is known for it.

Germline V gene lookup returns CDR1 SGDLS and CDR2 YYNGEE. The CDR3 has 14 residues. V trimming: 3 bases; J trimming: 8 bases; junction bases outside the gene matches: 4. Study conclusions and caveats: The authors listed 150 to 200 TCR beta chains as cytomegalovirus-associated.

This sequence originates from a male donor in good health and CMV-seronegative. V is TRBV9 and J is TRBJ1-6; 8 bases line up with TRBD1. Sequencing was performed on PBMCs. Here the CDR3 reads CASSGQGYDSPLHF. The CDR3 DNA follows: TGTGCCAGCAGCGGACAGGGGTATGATTCACCCCTCCACTTT.